These 14 T cell receptor beta chains originate from one sample sequenced in a study of CXCR3-negative and CXCR3-positive naive CD8 T cells. Their cognate antigens are unknown. In preparing the TRB cDNA libraries, 5' RACE with UMI labels was used. From its re-call of the 5' RACE reads, TCRdb lists each CDR3 protein once, without DNA. Listed are around 61,000 distinct CDR3 sequences; about 0.71% falls within the top ten. Overall study results and limits: TRB CDR3s of CXCR3-positive naive cells were more hydrophobic than those of CXCR3-negative naive cells.

Material: naive CXCR3+ CD8+ T cells from blood. As for subset: CD45RO-CCR7+CD27+CD95- naive CD8+ T cells expressing CXCR3 (TNR3+). Source of these receptors: a human donor in good health. Some clones in this sample may be carry-over from other donors' samples.

This sequence joins TRBV27 and TRBJ1-6. The CDR3 length is 15 residues. Germline assignment: CDR1 MNHEY and CDR2 SMNVEV (reference sequence). The CDR3 here is CASSTGTSYNSPLHF.

CDR3 amino acids: CSVGGRETQYF. The chain is built from TRBV29-1 and TRBJ2-5; TCRdb outputs TRBD1, but without DNA this stays unchecked. Germline-derived CDR1 and CDR2 are SQVTM and ANQGSEA. CDR3 length equals 11 residues.

This chain joins TRBV6-1 and TRBJ2-1; TCRdb names TRBD1, which stays unverified in the absence of DNA. CDR1 is MNHNS and CDR2 is SASEGT in the germline V gene. This CDR3 spans 13 amino acids. The CDR3 spells CASSLQGYNEQFF.

The genes are TRBV28 and TRBJ2-7. The CDR3 extends over 15 amino acids. The germline CDR1 and CDR2 sequences are MDHEN and SYDVKM. The CDR3 loop reads CASSSTPNGPYEQYF.

The chain combines TRBV5-1 with TRBJ2-3; TCRdb's D call of TRBD1 is untestable without DNA. Germline V gives CDR1 SGHRS, CDR2 YFSETQ. There are 16 residues in the CDR3. The CDR3 loop reads CASSPRTGPGTDTQYF.

V gene TRBV27 combines with J gene TRBJ1-4; TCRdb proposes TRBD1, but this gene call is untestable without DNA. Per the germline V gene, CDR1 is MNHEY and CDR2 is SMNVEV (reference sequence). This CDR3 comprises 17 residues. The CDR3 loop is CASSLSDRTTTNEKLFF.

The chain recombines TRBV20-1 with TRBJ2-3; checking the TCRdb D call of TRBD1 is not possible without DNA. CDR1 DFQATT and CDR2 SNEGSKA come from the germline V gene (reference sequence). There are 14 residues in the CDR3. CDR3 sequence reads: CNTRGWDGTDTQYF.

The gene calls are TRBV6-6 and TRBJ2-2. The CDR3 covers 17 residues. Looked up from germline, CDR1 is MNHNY and CDR2 is SVGAGI (reference sequence). Here the CDR3 reads CASSYVWRKTNTGELFF.

This chain links TRBV5-4 with TRBJ1-1; the D gene TCRdb calls, TRBD1, cannot be checked with no DNA. The CDR3 is 14 amino acids. The germline V gene has CDR1 SGHNT and CDR2 YYREEE (reference sequence). The CDR3 sequence is CASSPGLGNTEAFF.

The J gene is TRBJ2-1, the V gene TRBV5-1; TCRdb's assignment of TRBD1 cannot be checked, as there is no DNA. The CDR3 is 14 amino acids. The germline V gene has CDR1 SGHRS and CDR2 YFSETQ. CDR3 sequence reads: CASRDTETYNEQFF.

This CDR3 reads CASSLQGADEQFF. The V call is TRBV7-6, the J call TRBJ2-1; TCRdb indicates TRBD1, and absent DNA this call remains unverified. Germline assignment: CDR1 SGHVS and CDR2 FNYEAQ. The CDR3 totals 13 residues.

The gene calls are TRBV7-6 and TRBJ1-1. CDR3 length: 14 amino acids. Germline V CDR1 and CDR2: SGHVS, FNYEAQ. CDR3 protein: CASSHLGMNTEAFF.

This chain connects TRBV27 to TRBJ1-1. Looked up from germline, CDR1 is MNHEY and CDR2 is SMNVEV (reference sequence). The CDR3 length is 16 residues. CDR3 in amino acids: CASSLVGAPGRTEAFF.

The V gene is TRBV4-2, the J gene TRBJ1-4; TCRdb proposes TRBD1, but this gene call is untestable without DNA. Germline V gene sequence: CDR1 LGHNA, CDR2 YNFKEQ. CDR3 length: 16 amino acids. CDR3 region: CASSQDRGTGGEKLFF.